This TCR beta chain was identified during a study of T-cell memory formation after mild COVID-19. V trimming: 5 bases; J trimming: 10 bases; junction bases outside the gene matches: 10. The germline CDR1 and CDR2 sequences are SGHAT and FQNNGV. CDR3 length: 13 amino acids. A single record per CDR3 protein comes from TCRdb applying MiXCR to the 5' RACE reads. The table has 400,000 or so distinct CDR3 sequences, 21% seen once; the top ten hold around 13%. The chain uses TRBV11-2 and TRBJ1-2, with 7 nucleotides matching TRBD1. The TCR was taken from an adult woman who had mild COVID-19 (a few samples of this study predate the infection). Cell type and time point are not known. The sample taken for sequencing was PBMCs or a T cell subset sorted from them (not recorded which). The CDR3 here is CASSPDRFDSYTF. The CDR3 nucleotides are TGTGCCAGCAGCCCGGACAGGTTCGACTCCTACACCTTC.